Shown below are 8 T cell receptor beta chains from a single sample sequenced in a study of T cell responses to AZD1222 COVID-19 vaccine. Profiling relied on immunoSEQ multiplex PCR, and the TCRdb table lists in-frame clones only, not all of them. The sample records over 45,000 clones, more than 80% being singletons. This material consisted of peripheral blood, taken 28 days after the second AZD1222 dose. All receptors come from an adult who received the AZD1222 COVID-19 vaccine.

The chain carries TRBV5-4 and TRBJ2-1; TRBD2 aligns across 16 bases. The CDR3 consists of 20 residues. The trim removed 5 bases at V and 6 bases at J, leaving 17 bases unmatched. The germline CDR1 and CDR2 sequences are SGHNT and YYREEE (reference sequence). This CDR3 is CASRHTPGLAGGPLPNEQFF. The CDR3 DNA is TGTGCCAGCAGGCATACCCCGGGACTAGCGGGAGGGCCCCTTCCCAATGAGCAGTTCTTC. Looking up the rest from reference TRBV5-4 and TRBJ2-1 gives the full variable domain: ETGVTQSPTHLIKTRGQQVTLRCSSQSGHNTVSWYQQALGQGPQFIFQYYREEENGRGNFPPRFSGLQFPNYSSELNVNALELDDSALYLCASRHTPGLAGGPLPNEQFFGPGTRLTVL.

This chain uses TRBV7-8 with TRBJ2-7; maybe TRBD1 (6 bases). V was clipped by 1 base and J by 7 bases, with 8 bases between them. The CDR3 has 12 residues. Germline CDR1 is SGHVS and CDR2 is FQNEAQ. CDR3 nucleotide sequence: TGTGCCAGCAGCTTAGGGACAGCTGAGCAGTACTTC. Protein product: CASSLGTAEQYF.

CDR3 amino acids: CASSLGGSLGDEQFF. In DNA form, the CDR3 reads TGCGCCAGCAGCTTGGGCGGGAGCCTGGGTGATGAGCAGTTCTTC. The J gene is TRBJ2-1, the V gene TRBV5-1, with TRBD2 identical over 7 bases. Unmatched junction bases numbered 8, after V lost 0 bases and J lost 8 bases. The CDR3 is made up of 15 amino acids. Germline V gene lookup returns CDR1 SGHRS and CDR2 YFSETQ.

The rearrangement uses TRBV6-2 or TRBV6-3 and TRBJ2-7; 11 bases match TRBD1. V lost 2 bases to trimming and J lost 9 bases; unmatched junction nucleotides: 9. The CDR3 is made up of 15 amino acids. Germline V lookup: CDR1 MNHEY, CDR2 SVGEGT. For the CDR3, the DNA is TGTGCCAGCAGTTACCCCGGACAGGGGGCGCTGGGGCAGTACTTC. Protein: CASSYPGQGALGQYF.

V usage is TRBV10-2 and J usage is TRBJ2-3; TRBD2 agrees at 8 bases. This CDR3 is 16 amino acids long. Germline trimming cut 8 bases from V and 1 base from J; bases unmatched to any gene: 11. From germline, CDR1 is WSHSY and CDR2 SAAADI. As DNA, the CDR3 is TGCGCCAGCTCACTTCCCCAAGCGGGAGGCACAGATACGCAGTATTTT. Protein: CASSLPQAGGTDTQYF.

The chain uses TRBV2 and TRBJ1-1; D is uncertain. V gave up 4 bases and J gave up 2 bases, with 8 bases separating them. The CDR3 has 13 residues. The germline V gene encodes CDR1 SNHLY and CDR2 FYNNEI. The CDR3 loop is CASSVRRNTEAFF. The CDR3 DNA sequence: TGTGCCAGCAGTGTCCGTAGAAACACTGAAGCTTTCTTT.

V usage is TRBV5-5 and J usage is TRBJ2-1, with D maybe TRBD2 (6 bases). Germline V lookup: CDR1 SGHKS, CDR2 YYEKEE (reference sequence). CDR3 length: 20 residues. Trimming stripped 5 bases from V and 10 bases from J, with 37 bases between. The CDR3 spells CASRDLDHRVTRSFRGEQFF. The CDR3 nucleotides are TGTGCCAGCAGGGACCTCGATCATAGGGTGACTCGATCATTCCGGGGGGAGCAGTTCTTC.

This clone was detected once. The germline gene is not matched at one end of the junction; a read error may be the cause. The chain joins TRBV7-7 to TRBJ2-1; D call uncertain. This CDR3 is built from 13 residues. CDR1 and CDR2 (germline): SSHAT, FNYEAQ (reference sequence). This CDR3 is CASSFGSGVEQFF. The CDR3 DNA reads as TGTGCTAGCAGCTTCGGAAGTGGTGTTGAGCAGTTCTTC.